This record looks at one T cell receptor (beta chain) sequence and its context. Its specificity is not known. Targeted sequencing depth ranged from 1 in 200,000 to 1 in 1 million T cells. Measured with immunoSEQ multiplex PCR; TCRdb has only the in-frame clones, and not every one. The sample consists of 150,000 or so clones, about 70% of them appearing once. This entry is derived from a study of cytotoxic CD8 clonotypes in ibrutinib-treated CLL. Study-wide background: Following a median 12 months of treatment, with a range of 6 to 36, response samples were taken. Study outcomes and limitations: There were few public clonotypes, and on treatment they contracted or stayed stable.

The specimen comprised PBMCs, sampled after 24 months of ibrutinib treatment. The receptor's source is a human donor with chronic lymphocytic leukemia.

CDR3 region: CASTPTGANQPQHF. CDR3 bases: TGTGCCAGCACTCCCACGGGGGCCAATCAGCCCCAGCATTTT. The chain employs TRBV6-5 and TRBJ1-5, with D perhaps TRBD1 (6 bases). Germline V lookup: CDR1 MNHEY, CDR2 SVGAGI. V shed 7 bases and J shed 3 bases, with 13 bases lying between them. The CDR3 is 14 residues long.